Included here is one T cell receptor beta chain sequence, with context. This clonotype was detected only a few times. No cognate antigen has been identified for it. No per-base quality is available; no much larger clone lies one base away. For CDR1 and CDR2, the germline V gene lists SGHVS and FNYEAQ. From its cysteine to its phenylalanine, the CDR3 spans 14 amino acids. Only the CDR3 part of the read is kept: 42 bases, read in frame from the first base. Relative to germline, V is 6 bases shorter and J is 1 base shorter, with 9 bases between their ends. TCRdb lists the instrument as Illumina NovaSeq 6000. TCR cDNA was made using 5'RACE template switching, a step that added a universal primer site and unique molecular identifiers. Priming of cDNA synthesis was performed from both the TCR alpha and TCR beta constant segments. Two PCR steps were used to amplify libraries, with sample barcodes and sequencing adapters being added in the second step. Sequencing of libraries was done on Illumina HiSeq 2500 (2x100 bp) or NovaSeq (2x150 bp). The study's processing was this. Demultiplexing of reads and collapsing into UMI consensus sequences were performed with MIGEC, and V(D)J alignment was carried out with MiXCR. Using edgeR on replicate PBMC samples, clonotypes were called vaccine-responding if FDR was below 0.01 and the log2 fold change was above 5 up to day 15. Each bulk clonotype received a CD4 or CD8 identity based on whether the sequenced CD4 or CD8 repertoire contained that clonotype at higher abundance. The public reads were reanalyzed by TCRdb: fastp trimming at Q25, MiXCR alignment, in-frame beta chains only. CDR3 protein sequences are deduplicated, and each keeps its most common genes and DNA. The V and J calls were determined by TCRdb, not by the authors. The sample contains a few hundred thousand distinct CDR3 sequences, roughly 3.7% of them found a single time. The ten largest clonotypes hold under 20% of the sample.

The entry originates in a study of T cells after yellow fever vaccination (dated by TCRdb to the late 2010s). Some background on the complete study: The SMART-Seq v4 Ultra Low Input RNA kit was used to prepare libraries from fractions with low cell numbers. Two healthy male donors, one aged 18 to 29 and one aged 30 to 40 years, made up the cohort. Bulk TCR alpha and beta repertoires were sequenced longitudinally to track T-cell clones before and after primary and booster YFV17D yellow fever vaccination. Blood was collected at multiple timepoints before and after primary and secondary immunization, and bulk PBMC replicates and cell subsets were isolated.

Results and caveats for the whole study, not just this receptor: Most clones expanded after primary vaccination (96% of CD4 and approximately 86% of CD8) were re-detected after the booster, suggesting that broad memory maintenance occurred. Computational filtering was required because FACS-sorted repertoires could contain abundant contaminating clonotypes from the bulk population. The study included only two donors, which limits how far the findings can be generalized. A small fraction of clonotypes showed up in both the CD4 and CD8 compartments, probably as a result of convergent recombination. Compared with the primary T-cell response, the secondary T-cell response was faster but weaker, reaching its peak on day 5 rather than on day 15.

The sample's treatment or condition, from its label and the paper: live attenuated yellow fever vaccine strain. Two biological replicates of bulk PBMCs were collected at each blood-draw timepoint. PBMCs were isolated from peripheral blood using a standard Ficoll-Paque protocol. TriZol was used to extract RNA from bulk PBMCs, from CD4 and CD8 fractions, and from dextramer-positive and dextramer-negative fractions. The chain employs TRBV7-6 and TRBJ2-2; D gene: possibly TRBD1, on 6 matching bases. The input for sequencing was PBMCs, taken 15 days after the yellow fever booster vaccination. This TCR was recovered from a man between 18 and 35 years old who received the YFV17D yellow fever vaccine. The encoded CDR3 is CASRKGENTGELFF. In nucleotide form, the sequence is TGTGCCAGCAGGAAGGGGGAGAACACCGGGGAGCTGTTTTTT. The full variable domain, completed from the reference TRBV7-6 and TRBJ2-2 proteins outside the CDR3, reads GAGVSQSPRYKVTKRGQDVALRCDPISGHVSLYWYRQALGQGPEFLTYFNYEAQQDKSGLPNDRFSAERPEGSISTLTIQRTEQRDSAMYRCASRKGENTGELFFGEGSRLTVL.